This T cell receptor beta chain comes out of a study of blood T cells in healthy people across ages. Findings and caveats of the study: There was a strong correlation between TCR beta diversity and naive T cell percentage.

Trimming took 3 bases from V and 4 from J, leaving 15 bases between them. Germline values: CDR1 DFQATT, CDR2 SNEGSKA (reference sequence). The CDR3 runs 14 residues. About this clonotype: Its cognate antigen is unknown.

Then a second PCR, running roughly 7 to 11 cycles, was carried out with a sample-barcoded 5' primer and a J-beta primer mix. Each cDNA molecule received a tag from a template-switch adaptor that had 12 random nucleotides. MiXCR, applied by TCRdb to the 5' RACE reads, yields one record per CDR3 protein. The repertoire holds over 1,500,000 distinct CDR3 sequences, with roughly two fifths as singletons. Samples each yielded at least 5.5 micrograms of total RNA. The rearrangement joins TRBV20-1 to TRBJ1-2; D is undetermined. Sequencing used blood. This receptor was identified in a human donor in good health. The CDR3 region has the DNA TGCAGTGCTAGCGTCAGGCTTAATGTCTATGGCTACACCTTC. Translating gives CSASVRLNVYGYTF.